This entry describes one T cell receptor (beta chain). No cognate antigen has been identified for it. The data originate from a study of cytomegalovirus exposure and HLA in healthy donors listed by TCRdb under 2017. For the wider study: An earlier analysis of 587 of the donors reported around 280 Gb of sequence data and 95 million to 130 million unique TCR beta sequences obtained from around 180 million T cells. An early release that covered 640 HLA-typed donors contained about 290 gigabases of sequencing data and 70 million to 100 million unique TCR sequences. Among the roughly 410 genotyped donors, 75% to 90% belonged to the genetic ancestry cluster associated with self-reported Caucasian donors. The study was designed to test whether signatures of past pathogen exposure could be identified by cataloging public T cell receptors. The study used immunosequencing to profile the T cell repertoires of several hundred subjects and linked those repertoires to cytomegalovirus serostatus. A separate validation cohort of approximately 120 different subjects was used in addition to the approximately 670-subject first cohort. High-throughput TCR immunosequencing, statistical association of individual TCRs with disease status, and machine learning were combined to predict cytomegalovirus infection status. In a later analysis, previously published TCR beta repertoires from hundreds of donors were re-analyzed and high-resolution HLA genotyping was added so that TCR occurrence patterns could be studied. The later analysis used no new phenotypic data to find candidate immune exposures, relying instead on TCR beta sequences and their occurrence across donors. To decide whether each TCR beta V gene segment behaved as functional or pseudogenic, an earlier analysis of approximately 620 of the donors relied on high-throughput TCR beta sequencing. Donor age, sex, ethnicity and CMV serostatus were compiled together with the repertoire data. Genome-wide SNP genotypes for about 65% of the 666 donors were used in a later genetic analysis, which treated that subset as a discovery cohort. Every repertoire in the discovery cohort had been generated on one and the same sequencing platform. Both class I and class II loci were covered by HLA typing, at four-digit resolution. Typing coverage varied by locus: roughly 629-640 donors for A, B, C, DRB1 and DQB1; 522 for DQA1; 600 to 610 for DPA1; roughly 450 for DPB1. Because of strong linkage in the cohort, roughly five DR-DQ haplotypes were treated as single units for association and clustering. Among roughly 400 genotyped donors of the cohort, an average of roughly 230,000 unique TCR beta nucleotide sequences was sequenced per donor, of which roughly 17% were non-productive. Study-wide conclusions, independent of this receptor: This cohort had only TCR beta chains sequenced, and the lack of alpha or paired-chain data limited which features could be detected. Linkage disequilibrium might explain the correlated functional status among segregating V segments, but an unknown experimental factor could not be ruled out. Compared with the approximately 720-donor mean, donors in an Asian-associated ancestry cluster had fewer N-insertions in productive TCRs, according to a later genetic analysis. In a later analysis, most CMV-associated TCR beta chains were found to appear HLA-restricted, with HLA associations seemingly driven largely by CMV exposure. CMV serostatus was the only immune exposure information available for the cohort. Because HLA typing was missing for some donors at each locus, association tests included only the typed subset. Because the 87-base-pair reads could not distinguish some IMGT-functional V segments, including TRBV6-2 and TRBV6-3, those segments were excluded. In both the original and validation cohorts, the classifier was reported to diagnose cytomegalovirus status with high specificity and sensitivity. Assigning TCR associations to individual alleles was difficult when HLA alleles, especially DR and DQ, strongly co-occurred. A further reported finding was that TCR beta sequences accurately predicted the HLA-A and HLA-B alleles for most subjects in the first cohort. The study gave a list of more than 150 TCR beta chains associated with cytomegalovirus. Presence/absence analyses assumed roughly uniform sequencing depth across donors, an assumption that may not hold. A later analysis found that HLA-associated TCR beta chains were more clonally expanded and had lower generation probabilities than equally common non-associated chains. A later analysis reported that several top co-occurrence clusters appeared linked to parvovirus B19, influenza, CMV and Epstein-Barr virus. In vitro tests confirmed that a few of the cytomegalovirus-associated TCR beta chains recognize cytomegalovirus antigens. V-gene and J-gene trimming of TCR beta chains was associated with a missense DCLRE1C variant in a later genetic analysis, and the association was replicated in an independent cohort. Specific HLA alleles were associated with around 18,000 TCR beta sequences at a false discovery rate of 0.05 in a later analysis. Most TCR sequences were observed very rarely across donors, whereas some public TCRs were present in many individuals. In a later analysis, the rate of TCR association differed among HLA loci, with DRB1 alleles having the most associated TCRs and HLA-C alleles having the fewest. Broadly in line with IMGT annotations, most TCR beta V segments showed up in productive rearrangements about 87% or about 30% of the time in an earlier analysis of 450 to 600 of the donors. The authors suggested that the approach could potentially be generalized to other disease states and immunological phenotypes. A cluster of highly shared sequence variants was judged likely to be a technical artifact of the sequencing pipeline. Because counts were too low, fewer than 20 rarely observed V segments, including chromosome 9 orphons, were excluded from the earlier analysis of about 500 of the donors.

CDR3 length: 15 amino acids, cysteine to phenylalanine. CDR3 DNA only is kept here, 45 bases in frame from base 1. The germline V gene specifies SGDLS as CDR1 and YYNGEE as CDR2. After removal of 3 bases from V and 4 bases from J, the junction retains 9 bases not matched to a gene. Libraries were built with the immunoSEQ multiplex PCR assay. The multiplex PCR relied on a mix of 60 forward primers for TCR Vbeta segments and 13 reverse primers for TCR Jbeta segments. The CDR3 region of rearranged TCR beta genes was amplified from genomic DNA with a multiplex PCR assay. The amplified TCR beta libraries were sequenced on the Illumina HiSeq System as 87-base-pair reads. As for the original processing: In a later analysis, tens of millions of unique TCR beta chains were counted across the roughly 670 repertoires, and roughly 9.9 million of these chains were shared by at least two donors. To remove PCR and sequencing errors, raw reads were error-corrected and collapsed into unique sequences using a nearest-neighbor algorithm that merged closely related sequences. CDR3 sequences were aligned to IMGT reference sequences to assign V, D and J gene segments. For a sequence to be retained, at least a six-nucleotide match to both a V gene segment and a J gene segment was required. A rearrangement was called productive if the CDR3 had no stop codons and remained in frame with V and J, and every other rearrangement was called non-productive. CDR3 was defined by IMGT convention, running from the second conserved V-encoded cysteine to the conserved J-encoded phenylalanine. Sequences without an unambiguous match to a single V gene segment were excluded from the earlier analysis of 587 of the donors. An earlier analysis of 587 of the donors classified V segments as functional when productive rearrangements were above 56.7% and as segregating when the standard deviation between donors was above 5%. A statistical classification framework was developed to diagnose cytomegalovirus status using the catalog of TCR beta chain sequences. A later analysis assigned V and J genes by comparing TCR nucleotide sequences with IMGT/GENE-DB human TR gene sequences. Using the TCRdist pipeline, a later analysis assigned CDR3 sequences along with most-parsimonious VDJ recombination scenarios. In a later analysis, every TCR beta chain was defined by the combination of its CDR3 amino acid sequence and its V-gene family, and reads without a unique V-gene family were dropped. As a way to deal with suspected cross-contamination and a sequencing artifact, a later analysis dropped 592 nucleotide sequences that were highly shared and had low generation probability. In a later analysis, a clonal expansion index was calculated for each public chain from normalized within-repertoire ranks of inferred template counts. Generation probabilities in a later analysis came from a VDJ recombination model fitted to out-of-frame rearrangements, and those results were checked against IGoR. Hypergeometric tests were used in a later analysis to score TCR-TCR, TCR-HLA and TCR-CMV co-occurrence, with a repertoire-size bias correction applied to the TCR pairs. In a later analysis, false discovery rates were estimated by permuting HLA or CMV assignments 20 times. A later analysis grouped co-occurring TCRs with DBSCAN, adding TCRdist sequence similarity when clustering within HLA-allele-positive subsets. Repertoires with fewer than 30,000 or more than 120,000 public chains were left out of co-occurrence clustering, as were about 5 repertoires with anomalous nucleotide sharing. The clones in this table, taken by TCRdb from immuneACCESS, are in-frame only. Not every clone is retained; where verified, under half of the shortfall comes from an unresolved V gene, and the cause of the rest is unknown. Clonal size and the V and J genes are those of that table, whereas D and trimming came from the DNA. The sample table on file contains about 75,000 clones. Approximately 2.9% of the sample is in the top ten clones.

The cohort consisted of 670 or so healthy bone marrow donors. Cohort members were all nominally healthy when sampled, although unrecorded immune exposures were likely present. The donor was CMV seronegative and belonged to the group of 352 seronegative cohort members. A peripheral blood sample was provided by each donor, and peripheral blood mononuclear cells were used for TCR beta sequencing. Genomic DNA extraction from the blood cell samples was performed with the Qiagen DNeasy Blood Extraction Kit. The sequence joins TRBV9 to TRBJ1-2, with TRBD1 matching 7 junction bases. The sequence derives from a man aged 35 to 55 in good health and CMV-seronegative. The sequencing input was PBMCs. This receptor has the CDR3 CASSARRDRAYGYTF. The DNA sequence is given as TGTGCCAGCAGCGCTCGCAGGGACAGAGCCTATGGCTACACCTTC.